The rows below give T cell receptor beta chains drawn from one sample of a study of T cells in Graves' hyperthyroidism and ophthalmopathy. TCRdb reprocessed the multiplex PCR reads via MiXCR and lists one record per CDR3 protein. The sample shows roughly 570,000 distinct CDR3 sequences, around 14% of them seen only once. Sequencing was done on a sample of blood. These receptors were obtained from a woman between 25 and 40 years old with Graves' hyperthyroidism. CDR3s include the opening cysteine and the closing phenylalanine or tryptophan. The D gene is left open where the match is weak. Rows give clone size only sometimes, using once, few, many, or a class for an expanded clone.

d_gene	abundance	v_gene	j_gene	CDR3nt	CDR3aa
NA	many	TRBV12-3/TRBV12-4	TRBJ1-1	TGTGCCAGCAGTTTATTTTCAGGGAACACTGAAGCTTTCTTT	CASSLFSGNTEAFF
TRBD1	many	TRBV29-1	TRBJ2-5	TGCAGCGTTGGCGGGACAGGGAAACAAGAGACCCAGTACTTC	CSVGGTGKQETQYF
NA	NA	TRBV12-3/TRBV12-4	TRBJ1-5	TGTGCCAGCGAATACCCAGGTCGCCAGCCCCAGCATTTT	CASEYPGRQPQHF
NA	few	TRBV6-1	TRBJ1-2	TGTGCCAGCAGTGAAGCGGAGCCGGGAGGTACCTTC	CASSEAEPGGTF
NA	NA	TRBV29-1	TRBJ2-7	TGCAGCGTTTTGGGGGGGGACATTTACTACGAGCAGTACTTC	CSVLGGDIYYEQYF
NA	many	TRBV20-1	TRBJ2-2	TGCGGGGGACTCGCGAACACCGGGGAGCTGTTTTTT	CGGLANTGELFF
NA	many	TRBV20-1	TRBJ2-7	TGCAGTGCTTCCCGGGACCCGACGTTTTTAGGGTATGAGCAGTACTTC	CSASRDPTFLGYEQYF
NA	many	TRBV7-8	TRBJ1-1	TGTGCCAGCAGCTTAGCAAGGGGGTGGTGGGACACTGAAGCTTTCTTT	CASSLARGWWDTEAFF
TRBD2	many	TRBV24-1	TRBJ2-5	TGTGCCACCAGTGAGGGGGGGACGCAAGAGACCCAGTACTTC	CATSEGGTQETQYF
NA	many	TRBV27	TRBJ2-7	TGTGCCAGCAGTTCCCCGGGTATTGACTCCTACGAGCAGTACTTC	CASSSPGIDSYEQYF
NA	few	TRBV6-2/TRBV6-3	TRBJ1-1	TGTGCCAGCAGTTACCTAGGGCAGGGCAAGACTGAAGCTTTCTTT	CASSYLGQGKTEAFF
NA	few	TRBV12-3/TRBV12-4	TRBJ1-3	TGTGCCAGCAGTTTTTGGGGCAGGTCTGGAAACACCATATATTTT	CASSFWGRSGNTIYF
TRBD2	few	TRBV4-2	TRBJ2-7	TGTGCCAGCAGCCAAGGTCTAGCGGGCTCTGAGCAGTACTTC	CASSQGLAGSEQYF
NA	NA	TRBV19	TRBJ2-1	TGTGCCAGTAGCCAACGGATGGTTCGAGGTTTACAGGGAGGAAATGAGCAGTTCTTC	CASSQRMVRGLQGGNEQFF
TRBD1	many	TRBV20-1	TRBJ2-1	TGCAGTGCTACGCCCTTGAGTGGGGACAGATCCTACAATGAGCAGTTCTTC	CSATPLSGDRSYNEQFF
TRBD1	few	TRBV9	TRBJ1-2	TGTGCCAGCAGCGCCTGGGGGACAGGGGTTGGCTACACCTTC	CASSAWGTGVGYTF
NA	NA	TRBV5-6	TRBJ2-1	TGTGCCAGCAGCTTCGTAGCGACGGCGAGCAATGAGCAGTTCTTC	CASSFVATASNEQFF
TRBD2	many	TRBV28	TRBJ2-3	TGTGCCAGCAGTTTACGGCGGGAGGGCACAGATACGCAGTATTTT	CASSLRREGTDTQYF
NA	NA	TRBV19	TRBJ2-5	TGTGCCAGTACGGAGTCGTTTTTCAGAGAAGAGACCCAGTACTTC	CASTESFFREETQYF
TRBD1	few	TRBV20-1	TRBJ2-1	TGCAGTGCTAGGGACAGGGGCAATGAGCAGTTCTTC	CSARDRGNEQFF
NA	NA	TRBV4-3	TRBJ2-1	TGCGCCAGCAGCCAAGATCGTTCACTAGACTATCACAATGGGCAGTTCTTC	CASSQDRSLDYHNGQFF
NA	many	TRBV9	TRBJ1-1	TGTGCCAGCAGCGTGCGGGGGGCGGATACTGAAGCTTTCTTT	CASSVRGADTEAFF
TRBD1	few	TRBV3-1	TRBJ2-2	TGTGCCAGCAGCCAAGCTCCACAGGGGGCCGGGGAGCTGTTTTTT	CASSQAPQGAGELFF
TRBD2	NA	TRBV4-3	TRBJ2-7	TGCGCCAGCAGCCAAGAGTCCGCTAGCGGGCGCGAAAGCTCCTACGAGCAGTACTTC	CASSQESASGRESSYEQYF
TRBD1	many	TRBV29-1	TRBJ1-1	TGCAGCGTTGTGCGGGACAGGATAAACACTGAAGCTTTCTTT	CSVVRDRINTEAFF
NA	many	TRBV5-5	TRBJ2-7	TGTGCCAGCAGCTTGATGCAACTATACGAGCAGTACTTC	CASSLMQLYEQYF
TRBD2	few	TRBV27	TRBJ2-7	TGTGCCAGCAGTTTATCTCGAACCGGGGGGGGGGCGCGGCCCTACGAGCAGTACTTC	CASSLSRTGGGARPYEQYF
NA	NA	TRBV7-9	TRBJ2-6	TGTGCCAGCAGAGTTTTTGAGGCCAACGTCCTGACTTTC	CASRVFEANVLTF
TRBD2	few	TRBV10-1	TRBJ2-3	TGCGCCAGCAGTGAAGCGGGGGACCAAGCAGATACGCAGTATTTT	CASSEAGDQADTQYF
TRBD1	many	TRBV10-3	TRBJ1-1	TGTGCCATCAACCGGGACAGTCGGACTGAAGCTTTCTTT	CAINRDSRTEAFF
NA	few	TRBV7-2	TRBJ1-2	TGTGCCAGCAGTCAGGCCGGAGGGGGTAACTATGGCTACACCTTC	CASSQAGGGNYGYTF
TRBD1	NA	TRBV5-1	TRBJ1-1	TGCGCCAGCAGCCCCCGGGACAGGGGGCTGGAGAACACTGAAGCTTTCTTT	CASSPRDRGLENTEAFF
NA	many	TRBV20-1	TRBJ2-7	TGCAGTGCTAGAATTGCGGTATACGACAGGAGCCTTCCCTACGAGCAGTACTTC	CSARIAVYDRSLPYEQYF
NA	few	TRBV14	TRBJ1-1	TGTGCCAGCAGCCACGGGGCGGGGGCTTACACTGAAGCTTTCTTT	CASSHGAGAYTEAFF
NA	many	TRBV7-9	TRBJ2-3	TGTGCCAGCAGCTTAGAGTTCGGGACGGGCACAGATACGCAGTATTTT	CASSLEFGTGTDTQYF
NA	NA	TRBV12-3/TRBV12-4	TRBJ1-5	TGTGCCAGCAGTTTAGTTAACAATCAGCCCCAGCATTTT	CASSLVNNQPQHF
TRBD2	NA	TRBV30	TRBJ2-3	TGTGCCTGGGGGCCAGGGACTAGCGGGAGGCCCTATTCTAGCACAGATACGCAGTATTTT	CAWGPGTSGRPYSSTDTQYF
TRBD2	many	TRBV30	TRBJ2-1	TGTGCCTGGGTGATGGCTAGCGGGAGGGGAGTAGATGAGCAGTTCTTC	CAWVMASGRGVDEQFF
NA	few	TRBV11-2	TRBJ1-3	TGTGCCAGCAGCTTATGGAGGGCTGGAAACACCATATATTTT	CASSLWRAGNTIYF
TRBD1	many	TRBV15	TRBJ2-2	TGTGCCACCAGCAGACAGACCGGGACAGGGTGGAACACCGGGGAGCTGTTTTTT	CATSRQTGTGWNTGELFF
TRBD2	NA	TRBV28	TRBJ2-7	TGTGCCAGCAGTTTACTAGCGGGAGGGCCGCAGGAGCAGTACTTC	CASSLLAGGPQEQYF
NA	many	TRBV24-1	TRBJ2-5	TGTGCCACCAGTGATTTTCAAAAGACCCAGTACTTC	CATSDFQKTQYF
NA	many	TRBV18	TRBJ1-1	TGTGCCAGCTCACCAACGAGTCCGAGTGAAGCTTTCTTT	CASSPTSPSEAFF
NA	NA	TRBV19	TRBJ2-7	TGTGCCAGTAGTCCTGTTGGGGACGATGCCTACGAGCAGTACTTC	CASSPVGDDAYEQYF
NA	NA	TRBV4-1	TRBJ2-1	TGCGCCAGCAGCCCGAGGGACGGTCAAGGGAACAATGAGCAGTTCTTC	CASSPRDGQGNNEQFF